Below are 24 T cell receptor beta chains sequenced from a single sample in a study of blood T cell repertoires in COVID-19. The table came from immunoSEQ multiplex PCR; TCRdb's copy has only in-frame clones and leaves some out. Of about 88,000 clones detected, roughly 87% appear once; the ten largest clones hold approximately 15%. The sequenced material came from peripheral blood. The receptor set was obtained from a male donor with acute or convalescent COVID-19.

This chain uses TRBV5-8 with TRBJ2-3; possibly TRBD1 for D (5 bases). The V gene's germline CDR1 is SGHTS and CDR2 YDEGEE. The CDR3 spans 15 residues. With 4 bases removed from V and 1 base from J, the gap between germline ends came to 13 bases. The CDR3 reads CASSTSGAGTDTQYF. CDR3 DNA sequence: TGTGCCAGCAGCACAAGTGGGGCTGGCACAGATACGCAGTATTTT.

The chain joins TRBV11-2 to TRBJ2-2; D is perhaps TRBD1 (6 bases). CDR1 SGHAT and CDR2 FQNNGV come from the germline V gene. V was clipped by 0 bases and J by 2 bases, with 13 bases between them. CDR3 length: 17 amino acids. Written as DNA, the CDR3 is TGTGCCAGCAGCTTAGATTCCAGGGGCGCAAACACCGGGGAGCTGTTTTTT. It codes for CASSLDSRGANTGELFF.

This chain links TRBV6-5 with TRBJ1-6; a weak D match, TRBD1 (6 bases). With 6 bases removed from V and 7 bases from J, the gap between germline ends came to 16 bases. The CDR3 runs to 15 residues. The germline CDR1 and CDR2 sequences are MNHEY and SVGAGI. In DNA, the CDR3 is TGTGCCAGCAGATCTAAGAAAAGGGGGAATTCACCCCTCCACTTT. Translation: CASRSKKRGNSPLHF.

The V gene is TRBV20-1, the J gene TRBJ1-1; 9 positions agree with TRBD1. Germline trimming cut 7 bases from V and 11 bases from J; bases unmatched to any gene: 5. Germline CDR1 and CDR2: DFQATT and SNEGSKA (reference sequence). The CDR3 covers 10 residues. As DNA, the CDR3 is TGCAGTGGGGGACAGGGATATGCTTTCTTT. Amino acid sequence: CSGGQGYAFF.

CDR3 coding DNA: TGTGCCAGCAGCGGGGGACTAGCCTCGGTAGATACGCAGTATTTT. As protein: CASSGGLASVDTQYF. The chain employs TRBV9 and TRBJ2-3; 9 nucleotides line up with TRBD2. The germline V gene has CDR1 SGDLS and CDR2 YYNGEE. The CDR3 runs to 15 residues. Losses at the gene ends were 3 bases for V and 5 bases for J; bases not matched to a gene: 7.

This clone appeared a single time. The chain uses TRBV6-5 and TRBJ2-7; D possibly corresponds to TRBD1 (5 bases). The germline gives CDR1 MNHEY, CDR2 SVGAGI. The CDR3 has 14 amino acids. V was clipped by 0 bases and J by 5 bases, with 11 bases between them. CDR3 residues: CASSYSFQGHEQYF. The CDR3 nucleotides are TGTGCCAGCAGTTACTCGTTCCAGGGCCACGAGCAGTACTTC.

The chain has TRBV9 and TRBJ1-3, with unresolved D. Trimming took 4 bases from V and 1 from J, leaving 9 bases between them. This CDR3 is built from 14 residues. Looked up from germline, CDR1 is SGDLS and CDR2 is YYNGEE. The CDR3 loop is CASSPAWSGNTIYF. The CDR3 nucleotides read TGTGCCAGCAGCCCAGCGTGGTCTGGAAACACCATATATTTT.

This sequence joins TRBV2 and TRBJ1-1, with 7 bases aligning to TRBD1. V trimming: 4 bases; J trimming: 5 bases; junction bases outside the gene matches: 4. Looked up from germline, CDR1 is SNHLY and CDR2 is FYNNEI. CDR3 length equals 13 residues. This CDR3 is CASSGQGGTEAFF. CDR3 nucleotide sequence: TGTGCCAGCAGTGGACAGGGTGGAACTGAAGCTTTCTTT.

This rearrangement joins TRBV6-5 to TRBJ2-1, with TRBD2 identical over 11 bases. This CDR3 region has 16 residues. CDR1 is MNHEY, CDR2 SVGAGI, per germline. V shed 0 bases, J shed 8 bases, and the junction held 6 bases outside the gene matches. The CDR3 bases are TGTGCCAGCAGTTACTCGATGACTAGCGGGGTCCATGAGCAGTTCTTC. Its translation: CASSYSMTSGVHEQFF.

The chain combines TRBV25-1 with TRBJ1-2; 8 bases agree with TRBD1. Trimming took 8 bases from V and 5 from J; bases not matched to a gene: 16. This CDR3 contains 16 residues. Germline V gives CDR1 MGHDK, CDR2 SYGVNS. The CDR3, as DNA: TGTGCCAGCCGTCCAAGGCATCAGGGGGCAAGGTATGGCTACACCTTC. It encodes CASRPRHQGARYGYTF.

The J gene is TRBJ1-6, the V gene TRBV2, with D hard to call. Germline values: CDR1 SNHLY, CDR2 FYNNEI. Trimming removed 2 bases from V and 6 bases from J, with 14 bases in between. The CDR3 covers 16 residues. For the CDR3, the DNA is TGTGCCAGCAGTGAAACGGGGTTGGGTCTTAATTCACCCCTCCACTTT. It specifies CASSETGLGLNSPLHF.

The J gene is TRBJ1-1, the V gene TRBV5-6; TRBD1 matches 8 bases. The V segment lost 0 bases and the J segment 6 bases; nucleotides outside the gene matches: 7. The CDR3 runs to 15 residues. Per the germline V gene, CDR1 is SGHDT and CDR2 is YYEEEE. CDR3 loop: CASSLGDRTWAEAFF. The DNA of the CDR3 is TGTGCCAGCAGCTTGGGGGACAGGACATGGGCTGAAGCTTTCTTT. The full variable domain, with the rest looked up from reference TRBV5-6 and TRBJ1-1, is DAGVTQSPTHLIKTRGQQVTLRCSPKSGHDTVSWYQQALGQGPQFIFQYYEEEERQRGNFPDRFSGHQFPNYSSELNVNALLLGDSALYLCASSLGDRTWAEAFFGQGTRLTVV.

The chain employs TRBV15 and TRBJ1-6; no firm D call. V dropped 1 base and J dropped 11 bases, with 9 bases sitting between them. CDR1 LNHNV and CDR2 YYDKDF come from the germline V gene (reference sequence). The CDR3 sequence is 13 residues long. Written as DNA, the CDR3 is TGTGCCACCAGCAGAGGGGGAGATCCACCCCTCCACTTT. As protein: CATSRGGDPPLHF. Complete variable domain (other parts from reference TRBV15 and TRBJ1-6): DAMVIQNPRYQVTQFGKPVTLSCSQTLNHNVMYWYQQKSSQAPKLLFHYYDKDFNNEADTPDNFQSRRPNTSFCFLDIRSPGLGDTAMYLCATSRGGDPPLHFGNGTRLTVT.

The genes are TRBV3-1 (or the pseudogene TRBV3-2) and TRBJ2-7; D perhaps matches TRBD1 (5 bases). The CDR3 is made up of 14 amino acids. Germline CDR1 is LGHDT and CDR2 is YNNKEL (reference sequence). With 6 bases removed from V and 2 bases from J, the gap between germline ends came to 14 bases. The CDR3 region has the DNA TGTGCCAGCAGTCGGAAGCTAGGGGCCTACGAGCAGTACTTC. Residues: CASSRKLGAYEQYF.

This chain joins TRBV9 and TRBJ1-4, with 7 positions matching TRBD1. Germline CDR1 is SGDLS and CDR2 is YYNGEE. The ends lost 0 bases at V and 4 bases at J; junction bases unmatched: 3. The CDR3 totals 15 residues. For the CDR3, the DNA is TGTGCCAGCAGCGTAGGGGGACAGAGTAATGAAAAACTGTTTTTT. This codes for CASSVGGQSNEKLFF.

The chain carries TRBV27 and TRBJ2-7; D not certain. The CDR3 contains 17 residues. Trimming left V 2 bases short and J 3 bases short, with 20 bases between. In germline, CDR1 is MNHEY, CDR2 SMNVEV (reference sequence). The CDR3 DNA is TGTGCCAGCAGTTTAACTTATTTTTCGGTCGATAGCTACGAGCAGTACTTC. Protein: CASSLTYFSVDSYEQYF.

This sequence joins TRBV9 and TRBJ1-5, with D maybe TRBD1 (5 bases). Trimming pared 2 bases from V and 2 bases from J, leaving 11 bases between. The CDR3 is 15 amino acids. Germline V gene lookup returns CDR1 SGDLS and CDR2 YYNGEE. CDR3: CASSVSWGGNQPQHF. CDR3 sequence (DNA): TGTGCCAGCAGCGTCAGCTGGGGGGGCAATCAGCCCCAGCATTTT.

V usage is TRBV5-1 and J usage is TRBJ2-7; 10 nucleotides agree with TRBD1. Losses at the gene ends were 7 bases for V and 6 bases for J; bases not matched to a gene: 7. The germline gives CDR1 SGHRS, CDR2 YFSETQ. There are 13 residues in the CDR3. Here the CDR3 reads CASRRQGAGEQYF. The CDR3 region has the DNA TGCGCCAGCCGGCGACAGGGGGCAGGCGAGCAGTACTTC.

V is TRBV5-1 and J is TRBJ2-7; 7 bases are shared with TRBD1. Germline V gene sequence: CDR1 SGHRS, CDR2 YFSETQ. The CDR3 contains 13 residues. The V segment lost 4 bases and the J segment 2 bases; nucleotides outside the gene matches: 3. CDR3 bases: TGCGCCAGCAGCAACGGACAGGCCTACGAGCAGTACTTC. This gives the protein CASSNGQAYEQYF. The full variable domain, in which reference TRBV5-1 and TRBJ2-7 provide the parts outside the CDR3, is KAGVTQTPRYLIKTRGQQVTLSCSPISGHRSVSWYQQTPGQGLQFLFEYFSETQRNKGNFPGRFSGRQFSNSRSEMNVSTLELGDSALYLCASSNGQAYEQYFGPGTRLTVT.

The V gene is TRBV10-3, the J gene TRBJ2-1; 13 nucleotides match TRBD2. Germline CDR1 is ENHRY and CDR2 is SYGVKD. V lost 6 bases and J lost 0; bases outside the gene matches: 5. The CDR3 spans 17 residues. CDR3 bases: TGTGCCATCAGCACTAGCGGGGGGGCCCCCTCCTACAATGAGCAGTTCTTC. Residues: CAISTSGGAPSYNEQFF.

The V gene is TRBV27, the J gene TRBJ1-6, with unresolved D. Germline CDR1 is MNHEY and CDR2 is SMNVEV (reference sequence). The CDR3 extends over 17 amino acids. V lost 5 bases to trimming and J lost 5 bases, with 19 bases between them. The CDR3 sequence is CASSPATRVGHNSPLHF. The CDR3 region has the DNA TGTGCCAGCAGTCCCGCAACGAGAGTGGGCCATAATTCACCCCTCCACTTT.

V gene TRBV19 combines with J gene TRBJ1-6; 7 positions match TRBD1. V lost 7 bases and J lost 5; bases outside the gene matches: 2. Germline V gives CDR1 LNHDA, CDR2 SQIVND (reference sequence). The CDR3 loop spans 13 amino acids. CDR3 DNA: TGTGCCAGTAAAACAGGGGATAATTCACCCCTCCACTTT. It yields the protein CASKTGDNSPLHF.

This clone was seen a handful of times. The rearrangement joins TRBV7-9 to TRBJ1-2; a weak D match, TRBD1 (6 bases). CDR1 SEHNR and CDR2 FQNEAQ come from the germline V gene (reference sequence). This CDR3 contains 17 residues. V was shortened by 0 bases and J by 3 bases, with 17 bases between the two germline ends. The DNA for the CDR3 is TGTGCCAGCAGCTTAGCCTCAATACTACAGGGAGACTATGGCTACACCTTC. The encoded protein is CASSLASILQGDYGYTF.

This rearrangement joins TRBV5-1 to TRBJ2-3, with D tentatively TRBD2 (7 bases). This CDR3 is built from 14 residues. Germline loops: CDR1 SGHRS, CDR2 YFSETQ. V lost 0 bases and J 4 bases, leaving 9 bases between the germline ends. This CDR3 reads CASSLAGGADTQYF. The DNA for the CDR3 is TGCGCCAGCAGCTTGGCGGGGGGCGCAGATACGCAGTATTTT.